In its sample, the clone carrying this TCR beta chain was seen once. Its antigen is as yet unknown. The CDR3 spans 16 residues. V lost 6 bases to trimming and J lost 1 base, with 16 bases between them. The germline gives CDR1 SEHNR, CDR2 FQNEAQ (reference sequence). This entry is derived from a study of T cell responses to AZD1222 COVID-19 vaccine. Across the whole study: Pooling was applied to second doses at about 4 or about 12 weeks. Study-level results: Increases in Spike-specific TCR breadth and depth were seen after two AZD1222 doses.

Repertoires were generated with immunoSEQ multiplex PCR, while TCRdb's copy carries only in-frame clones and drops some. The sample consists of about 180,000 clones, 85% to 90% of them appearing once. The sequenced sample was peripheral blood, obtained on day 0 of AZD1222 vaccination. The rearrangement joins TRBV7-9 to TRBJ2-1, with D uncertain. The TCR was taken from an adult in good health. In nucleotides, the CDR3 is TGTGCCAGCAGTTCCACTCGCGGACGGTCCTACAATGAGCAGTTCTTC. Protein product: CASSSTRGRSYNEQFF.